A selection of T cell receptor beta chains follows, all from one sample in a study of vaccination effects on CD4 cells after COVID-19. These receptors are not linked to any known antigen. Repertoires were generated with immunoSEQ multiplex PCR, while TCRdb's copy carries only in-frame clones and drops some. The sample yields tens of thousands of clones, roughly four fifths seen once. The sample consisted of CD4+ T cells from PBMCs cultured with HCoV-NL63 spike peptides, taken after COVID-19 vaccination. All receptors come from a human donor who received a COVID-19 vaccine. Some clones in this sample may be carry-over from other donors' samples. Both conserved end residues are part of each CDR3. Each record gives: J gene, V gene, D gene, clone size, CDR3 DNA, CDR3 protein. D genes are given only for firm matches. For some rows the clone size is stated as once, few or many, or as a class when expanded; others skip it.

TRBJ1-1	TRBV18	NA	NA	TGTGCCAGCTCACAGACAGGTAACACTGAAGCTTTCTTT	CASSQTGNTEAFF
TRBJ2-1	TRBV10-3	TRBD2	once	TGTGCCATCAGTGCGGGGGGGGCATTCTCCTACAATGAGCAGTTCTTC	CAISAGGAFSYNEQFF
TRBJ2-5	TRBV18	NA	few	TGTGCCAGCTCCTCACTAGAGGAGACCCAGTACTTC	CASSSLEETQYF
TRBJ2-2	TRBV5-1	NA	NA	TGCGCCAGCAGCCCGGGACAGAACACCGGGGAGCTGTTTTTT	CASSPGQNTGELFF
TRBJ1-2	TRBV18	NA	NA	TGTGCCAGCTCACCTGCGGCAGACATTCATGGCTACACCTTC	CASSPAADIHGYTF
TRBJ1-5	TRBV24-1	TRBD1	NA	TGTGCCACCAGTGATTCGAGGACAGGGCAAAATCAGCCCCAGCATTTT	CATSDSRTGQNQPQHF
TRBJ1-2	TRBV3-1/TRBV3-2	NA	NA	TGTGCCAGCAGCCAATTAGACCGCTACACCTTC	CASSQLDRYTF
TRBJ2-1	TRBV7-2	NA	NA	TGTGCCAGCAGCTTAGTGGCTAGTTACAATGAGCAGTTCTTC	CASSLVASYNEQFF
TRBJ1-2	TRBV7-2	NA	NA	TGTGCCAGCAGCTTAGTACCCCCAGGAAAGTCCTATGGCTACACCTTC	CASSLVPPGKSYGYTF
TRBJ2-3	TRBV9	NA	NA	TGTGCCAGCAGCAGGGGTCCAGACTTTAGCACAGATACGCAGTATTTT	CASSRGPDFSTDTQYF
TRBJ1-2	TRBV27	TRBD1	NA	TGTGCCAGCAGTTTTAGACAGGGGGATGGCTACACCTTC	CASSFRQGDGYTF
TRBJ1-5	TRBV19	NA	NA	TGTGCCAGTAGTAACTATCTTCAGGGTAGCAATCAGCCCCAGCATTTT	CASSNYLQGSNQPQHF
TRBJ1-1	TRBV30	NA	NA	TGTGCCTGGAGCTGGCTGAACACTGAAGCTTTCTTT	CAWSWLNTEAFF
TRBJ2-1	TRBV6-5	NA	NA	TGTGCCAGCAGAGATGCCGGGAGCTCCTACAATGAGCAGTTCTTC	CASRDAGSSYNEQFF
TRBJ1-2	TRBV29-1	NA	NA	TGCAGCGCCCCCACCAGTCCCTATGGCTACACCTTC	CSAPTSPYGYTF
TRBJ1-4	TRBV5-1	NA	NA	TGCGCCAGCAGACGCCGAGACACGGGGCGTGAAAAACTGTTTTTT	CASRRRDTGREKLFF
TRBJ1-5	TRBV5-1	NA	NA	TGCGCCAGCAGCCTGTTGGGACTCGGCAATCAGCCCCAGCATTTT	CASSLLGLGNQPQHF
TRBJ1-2	TRBV19	TRBD1	NA	TGTGCCAGTAGTCGCGGACAGGGTGGGAACGGCTACACCTTC	CASSRGQGGNGYTF
TRBJ1-2	TRBV6-2/TRBV6-3	TRBD1	medium-sized	TGTGCCAGCAGTCTCGGGACAGGAAACTATGGCTACACCTTC	CASSLGTGNYGYTF
TRBJ2-3	TRBV7-2	NA	once	TGTGCCAGCAGCTTATCTGGGGCCACAGATACGCAGTATTTT	CASSLSGATDTQYF
TRBJ2-5	TRBV6-5	TRBD1	NA	TGTGCCAGCACCGACGACAGGGGTGATCGGGAGACCCAGTACTTC	CASTDDRGDRETQYF
TRBJ2-2	TRBV6-5	TRBD1	NA	TGTGCCAGCAGTTACAATTGGGCAGGGGGTACCGGGGAGCTGTTTTTT	CASSYNWAGGTGELFF